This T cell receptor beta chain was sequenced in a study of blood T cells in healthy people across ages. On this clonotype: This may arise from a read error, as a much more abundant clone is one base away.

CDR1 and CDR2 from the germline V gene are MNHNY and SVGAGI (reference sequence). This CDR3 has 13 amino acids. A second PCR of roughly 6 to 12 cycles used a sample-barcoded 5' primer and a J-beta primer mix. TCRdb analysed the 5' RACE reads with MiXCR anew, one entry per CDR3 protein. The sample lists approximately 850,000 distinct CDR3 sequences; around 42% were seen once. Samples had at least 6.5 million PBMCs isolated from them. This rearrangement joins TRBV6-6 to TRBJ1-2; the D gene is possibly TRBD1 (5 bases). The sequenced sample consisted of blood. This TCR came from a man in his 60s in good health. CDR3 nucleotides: TGTGTCAGCAAACCGACAGCCAACTATGGCTACACCTTC. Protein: CVSKPTANYGYTF.